This T cell receptor beta chain was sequenced for a study of cytomegalovirus exposure and HLA in healthy donors. Findings and caveats of the study: As a later analysis revealed, the rate of TCR association differed by HLA locus, with DRB1 most and HLA-C fewest. Most observed TCR sequences were rare, whereas some public TCRs were detected in many donors. TCR beta chain V- and J-gene trimming was linked, in a later analysis, to a missense variant in DCLRE1C.

V shed 3 bases, J shed 1 base, and the junction held 4 bases outside the gene matches. This CDR3 is built from 15 residues. Germline V gene sequence: CDR1 SGHRS, CDR2 YFSETQ. Points on this clone: Its antigen is still unknown.

The study ran its PCR with 60 Vbeta and 13 Jbeta primers. The table came from immunoSEQ multiplex PCR; TCRdb's copy has only in-frame clones and leaves some out. Here the sample spans about 110,000 clones, approximately 84% being singletons. V usage is TRBV5-1 and J usage is TRBJ2-3; 8 bases agree with TRBD2. The source of this sequence is a man aged 35-49 years in good health and CMV-seronegative. The sample taken for sequencing was PBMCs. In DNA, the CDR3 is TGCGCCAGCAGCTCTCAGACTAGCGGCACAGATACGCAGTATTTT. This codes for CASSSQTSGTDTQYF.